This TCR beta chain was observed in a study of T cell responses to AZD1222 COVID-19 vaccine (dated by TCRdb to the early 2020s). About the investigation overall: A total of just over 230 trial participants underwent TCR sequencing, of whom about 210 had received two doses of AZD1222 and roughly 26 had received two doses of the MenACWY control vaccine. Trial participants were enrolled by age into 18-55, 56-69 and 70-plus year subgroups, with roughly 150, 30 and 60 TCR-sequenced participants respectively.

Remarks on this clone: The antigen it binds to is not known. No much larger clonotype is one base removed from it; base qualities were not supplied.

Beyond this particular receptor, the publication reports: A significant rise in spike-specific TCR breadth and depth was observed after two AZD1222 doses relative to day 0 and relative to MenACWY recipients. In the small 56-69-year group, the increase in depth fell short of significance, most likely because of low power. No day 14 peak-response samples were available, so repertoires were characterized only after the peak T cell response. Most participants were white British and females outnumbered males, and the authors suggested that clonal diversity may have been underestimated. Nearly half of unique spike-specific TCRs reportedly recognized epitopes outside regions mutated in the B.1.351 and B.1.1.7 variants. CD4 TCRs associated with the vaccine covered the entire spike protein, and the dominant responses were in regions 160-218 and 743-854. Conclusions about previously exposed vaccinees are limited, since just a handful of AZD1222 recipients were seropositive for SARS-CoV-2 at baseline.

The CDR3 regions of human TCRbeta chains were analyzed by immunosequencing. The original methods were these. Repertoire TCRs were matched against a reference library of SARS-CoV-2-specific TCRs generated with the MIRA antigen-specificity platform. Breadth was defined as the fraction of unique TCRs that were SARS-CoV-2-associated. Depth was defined as the fraction of total T cells that were SARS-CoV-2-associated. Using the MIRA data, every spike-specific TCR was mapped to the spike region that the TCR reacted to and assigned to either a CD4 or a CD8 class. Log10-transformed breadth and depth values were compared by one-way ANOVA with Sidak's multiple comparisons tests. TCRdb holds this immuneACCESS table with in-frame rearrangements only. Some clones are missing; in checked studies, unresolved V genes explain under half, and the rest has no known cause. The V and J calls and clone size were taken over from that table, and D and trimming were inferred from the DNA. Recorded for this sample are 15,000 to 18,000 clones; about 87% of them occurred a single time. The ten largest clonotypes hold 2.5% to 3.5% of the sample.

This sample's time point label indicates: about 28 days (+/-7) after the second vaccine dose. AZD1222 recipients given second doses at about 4 weeks or at about 12 weeks were pooled, since spike-specific TCR depth and breadth were not found to differ between the two schedules. The vaccinee samples were drawn from two UK trials, COV001 and COV002, one of which was a single-blind randomized controlled phase 2/3 trial testing AZD1222 (ChAdOx1 nCoV-19) in healthy adults. For TCRbeta chain sequencing, PBMC samples were collected from trial participants at day 0 and at day 28 after the second dose. The germline V gene gives CDR1 as SQVTM and CDR2 as ANQGSEA. The junction shows trimming of 6 bases on V and 5 bases on J, plus 11 bases between the germline ends. From its cysteine to its phenylalanine, the CDR3 spans 12 amino acids. CDR3 DNA is the only sequence kept; it has 36 bases, read in frame from the first base.

Sample: peripheral blood, taken 28 days after the second AZD1222 dose. The rearrangement combines TRBV29-1 with TRBJ2-4; the D region is possibly TRBD1 or TRBD2, each matching across 5 bases. The receptor's source is an adult who received the AZD1222 COVID-19 vaccine. The nucleotide sequence reads TGCAGCGTCCGGGACGGAGAAAACATTCAGTACTTC. Its translation is CSVRDGENIQYF.